One and the same sample provided the 19 T cell receptor beta chains below, sequenced in a study of CD8 T cells in ankylosing spondylitis. MiXCR, applied by TCRdb to the 5' RACE reads, yields one record per CDR3 protein. The sample includes about 30,000 distinct CDR3 sequences, approximately 15% of them seen just once. Sequencing input: blood. These receptors came from a male donor with ankylosing spondylitis or in good health (not recorded which).

This chain connects TRBV15 to TRBJ2-1; no clear D gene. The CDR3 sequence is 15 residues long. Looked up from germline, CDR1 is LNHNV and CDR2 is YYDKDF (reference sequence). V was trimmed by 0 bases and J by 0 bases, leaving 6 bases between them. The CDR3 DNA follows: TGTGCCACCAGCAGAGACAAATTCTCCTACAATGAGCAGTTCTTC. Translation: CATSRDKFSYNEQFF. The variable domain in full, with the rest retrieved from reference TRBV15 and TRBJ2-1, is DAMVIQNPRYQVTQFGKPVTLSCSQTLNHNVMYWYQQKSSQAPKLLFHYYDKDFNNEADTPDNFQSRRPNTSFCFLDIRSPGLGDTAMYLCATSRDKFSYNEQFFGPGTRLTVL.

The rearrangement links TRBV12-3 or TRBV12-4 to TRBJ1-2, with D possibly matching TRBD1 (6 bases). The CDR3 has 14 amino acids. V was trimmed by 3 bases and J by 8 bases, leaving 16 bases between them. The CDR3 DNA reads TGTGCCAGCAGTTTGTCAGGGGTTTCGAGGGGCTACACCTTC. Its protein product is CASSLSGVSRGYTF.

The rearrangement links TRBV10-3 to TRBJ2-1, with 9 bases that match TRBD2. CDR3 length: 14 residues. V lost 7 bases, J lost 5 bases, and 6 bases stayed unmatched. The germline V gene has CDR1 ENHRY and CDR2 SYGVKD. The CDR3 nucleotides read TGTGCCATCACGGCGGGGGGGCTGAACAATGAGCAGTTCTTC. This translates into CAITAGGLNNEQFF.

This clonotype was observed a few times. The rearrangement links TRBV28 to TRBJ2-3, with D tentatively TRBD1 (6 bases). CDR3 length: 15 residues. V was shortened by 4 bases and J by 3 bases, with 14 bases between the two germline ends. The germline gives CDR1 MDHEN, CDR2 SYDVKM. This CDR3 is CASSSPAQGTDTQYF. The CDR3 DNA follows: TGTGCCAGCAGTTCACCAGCCCAGGGGACAGATACGCAGTATTTT.

The J gene is TRBJ2-2, the V gene TRBV6-4; weak D call: TRBD2 (5 bases). This CDR3 has 15 amino acids. V was shortened by 3 bases and J by 1 base, with 9 bases between the two germline ends. Germline V lookup: CDR1 MRHNA, CDR2 SNTAGT. For the CDR3, the DNA is TGTGCCAGCAGTGAGGCAGCGGAGAACACCGGGGAGCTGTTTTTT. It encodes CASSEAAENTGELFF.

This clonotype was observed a handful of times. This chain connects TRBV28 to TRBJ2-7, with no clear D. Deletions cut 10 bases from V and 6 bases from J, with 22 bases between. The CDR3 loop spans 14 amino acids. The germline gives CDR1 MDHEN, CDR2 SYDVKM. The CDR3 DNA reads as TGTGCCACCATGCCGTCGGTCCCGAAGCCCGAGCAGTACTTC. This codes for CATMPSVPKPEQYF. Full variable domain (outside the CDR3, taken from reference TRBV28 and TRBJ2-7): DVKVTQSSRYLVKRTGEKVFLECVQDMDHENMFWYRQDPGLGLRLIYFSYDVKMKEKGDIPEGYSVSREKKERFSLILESASTNQTSMYLCATMPSVPKPEQYFGPGTRLTVT.

J is TRBJ2-3 and V is TRBV15; 8 nucleotides line up with TRBD2. After removal of 3 bases from V and 4 bases from J, the junction contained 3 bases not matched to a gene. The CDR3 loop spans 14 amino acids. Germline V gene sequence: CDR1 LNHNV, CDR2 YYDKDF (reference sequence). The CDR3 sequence: CATSSGGESDTQYF. The DNA of the CDR3 is TGTGCCACCAGCAGCGGGGGGGAATCAGATACGCAGTATTTT.

The CDR3: CAGKTDGDYTEAFF. The CDR3 DNA is TGTGCCGGGAAAACGGACGGGGATTACACTGAAGCTTTCTTT. V usage is TRBV7-9 and J usage is TRBJ1-1; D is unclear. Germline lookup yields CDR1 SEHNR and CDR2 FQNEAQ (reference sequence). CDR3 size: 14 residues. The V gene lost 11 bases and the J gene lost 3 bases, with 19 bases spanning the gap.

This clonotype was counted a few times. This rearrangement joins TRBV28 to TRBJ2-1; the D gene could be TRBD1 or TRBD2 (5 bases each). The CDR3 loop spans 15 amino acids. Germline lookup yields CDR1 MDHEN and CDR2 SYDVKM. The ends were cut back, 1 base at V and 8 bases at J, with 15 bases in the middle. CDR3 loop: CASSLSVKGRDEQFF. The CDR3 DNA sequence: TGTGCCAGCAGTTTATCTGTAAAGGGGCGGGATGAGCAGTTCTTC.

The rearrangement joins TRBV29-1 to TRBJ1-1; D may be TRBD1 (5 bases). This CDR3 comprises 13 residues. Germline V lookup: CDR1 SQVTM, CDR2 ANQGSEA. V was shortened by 3 bases and J by 1 base, with 9 bases between the two germline ends. The CDR3 DNA reads TGCAGCGTTGACCGGGGGGGGAACACTGAAGCTTTCTTT. Protein product: CSVDRGGNTEAFF.

This chain uses TRBV9 with TRBJ2-3; 9 bases are shared with TRBD2. Per germline, CDR1 SGDLS and CDR2 YYNGEE. The V and J ends lost 4 bases and 2 bases, in that order; junction bases with no gene match: 5. The CDR3 spans 15 residues. The CDR3 loop is CASSPSGRNTDTQYF. The CDR3 nucleotides read TGTGCCAGCAGCCCCAGCGGGAGGAACACAGATACGCAGTATTTT.

V is TRBV12-3 or TRBV12-4 and J is TRBJ2-1, with D unresolved. Deletions cut 0 bases from V and 0 bases from J, with 6 bases between. The CDR3 contains 15 residues. CDR3 residues: CASSLAVSSYNEQFF. CDR3 DNA: TGTGCCAGCAGTTTAGCGGTCAGCTCCTACAATGAGCAGTTCTTC.

V and J are TRBV6-2 or TRBV6-3 and TRBJ1-1, with D uncertain. This CDR3 has 15 amino acids. V lost 5 bases to trimming and J lost 5 bases, with 18 bases between them. CDR1 is MNHEY, CDR2 SVGEGT, per germline. CDR3: CASSRGIRSRTEAFF. The CDR3 DNA is TGTGCCAGCAGTCGCGGGATTCGGTCACGGACTGAAGCTTTCTTT.

The chain employs TRBV27 and TRBJ2-3, with D perhaps TRBD1 or TRBD2 (5 bases each). The V end lost 4 bases, the J end lost 3 bases, and 17 bases lay between the germline ends. The CDR3 has 16 residues. Germline V gene sequence: CDR1 MNHEY, CDR2 SMNVEV (reference sequence). The CDR3, as DNA: TGTGCCAGCAGTTACCGGGACCAGGCGTCTACAGATACGCAGTATTTT. Encoded protein: CASSYRDQASTDTQYF.

This clonotype was seen a few times. The chain couples TRBV6-6 to TRBJ2-3; 11 nucleotides match TRBD2. CDR3 length: 19 amino acids. Germline lookup yields CDR1 MNHNY and CDR2 SVGAGI (reference sequence). V gave up 0 bases and J gave up 6 bases; unmatched junction bases: 14. The CDR3 region has the DNA TGTGCCAGCAGTTACTCGGTGGGGGGCCTTAGCGGGAGGGACGATACGCAGTATTTT. Translating it yields CASSYSVGGLSGRDDTQYF.

The chain recombines TRBV19 with TRBJ2-4; D is unclear. Deletions cut 11 bases from V and 1 base from J, with 18 bases between. CDR1 and CDR2 (germline): LNHDA, SQIVND (reference sequence). This CDR3 has 15 residues. This CDR3 is CACKGVGMAKNIQYF. The CDR3 DNA follows: TGTGCCTGCAAGGGCGTGGGTATGGCCAAAAACATTCAGTACTTC. Using reference TRBV19 and TRBJ2-4 for the parts outside the CDR3, the full variable domain is DGGITQSPKYLFRKEGQNVTLSCEQNLNHDAMYWYRQDPGQGLRLIYYSQIVNDFQKGDIAEGYSVSREKKESFPLTVTSAQKNPTAFYLCACKGVGMAKNIQYFGAGTRLSVL.

There are a few counts of this clonotype. V and J are TRBV20-1 and TRBJ1-1; D is uncertain. This CDR3 comprises 14 residues. Germline V CDR1 and CDR2: DFQATT, SNEGSKA (reference sequence). The V gene lost 1 base and the J gene lost 3 bases, with 12 bases spanning the gap. The CDR3 is CSARGWRADTEAFF. The CDR3 DNA sequence: TGCAGTGCTAGAGGCTGGAGGGCCGACACTGAAGCTTTCTTT.

Only a few counts were recorded for this clonotype. This chain connects TRBV7-2 to TRBJ2-2; 9 bases line up with TRBD1. V shed 1 base, J shed 5 bases, and the junction held 2 bases outside the gene matches. There are 15 residues in the CDR3. Germline assignment: CDR1 SGHTA and CDR2 FQGNSA. For the CDR3, the DNA is TGTGCCAGCAGCTTAGGGACAGGGGTTACCGGGGAGCTGTTTTTT. Protein: CASSLGTGVTGELFF.

Only a few counts were recorded for this clonotype. The chain links TRBV29-1 to TRBJ1-5; weak D call: TRBD1 (5 bases). The CDR3 is 14 amino acids. V shed 6 bases and J shed 2 bases, with 14 bases lying between them. CDR1 and CDR2 (germline): SQVTM, ANQGSEA. The CDR3, as DNA: TGCAGCGTCACGGAAGGGGCTGGCAATCAGCCCCAGCATTTT. This gives the protein CSVTEGAGNQPQHF. The full variable domain, its missing parts supplied by reference TRBV29-1 and TRBJ1-5, is SAVISQKPSRDICQRGTSLTIQCQVDSQVTMMFWYRQQPGQSLTLIATANQGSEATYESGFVIDKFPISRPNLTFSTLTVSNMSPEDSSIYLCSVTEGAGNQPQHFGDGTRLSIL.